This T cell receptor (beta chain) was identified in a study of T-cell memory formation after mild COVID-19. Study details: TCR clustering was largely donor specific. Study-wide results and caveats: There were some responding clones in pre-infection memory, which suggested that cross-reactive memory had joined. Later expanders leaned CD4+, whereas day 15 to 85 contracting clones were balanced CD4/CD8.

The CDR3 runs to 12 residues. Germline V lookup: CDR1 KGHDR, CDR2 SFDVKD. J gave up 11 bases and V 4 bases, and 6 bases lay outside the gene matches. As to this clonotype: Its antigen is unidentified.

5'RACE with constant-segment primers built TCRalpha and TCRbeta cDNA libraries with UMIs. TCRdb re-derived calls from the 5' RACE reads in MiXCR, one entry per CDR3 protein. The sample holds under 450,000 distinct CDR3 sequences, about 22% seen once. The TCR was taken from an adult woman who had mild COVID-19 (a few samples of this study predate the infection). Cell type and time point are not known. The gene calls are TRBV24-1 and TRBJ1-1; 7 bases match TRBD1. Sequencing used PBMCs or a T cell subset sorted from them (not recorded which). The CDR3, as DNA: TGTGCCACCAGTGAGCTAACAGGGGCCGCTTTCTTT. This translates into CATSELTGAAFF.